This T cell receptor beta chain is drawn from a study of regulatory T cells in long-lasting Graves disease. Germline V gives CDR1 SQVTM, CDR2 ANQGSEA. CDR3 length: 15 residues. The V and J ends lost 3 bases and 4 bases, in that order; junction bases with no gene match: 9. Specified time point: newly diagnosed GD, antithyroid drugs for less than 3 months. Extracted RNA from PBMCs served as the source of the TCR library. Through Arm-PCR of CDR3 regions and iRepertoire HTBI primers, TCR beta libraries were built. Using its own MiXCR run on the multiplex PCR reads, TCRdb lists one record per CDR3 protein. The table has 250,000 or so distinct CDR3 sequences, approximately 20% seen once. This sample also belongs to another study, concerning T cells in Graves' hyperthyroidism and ophthalmopathy.

The chain recombines TRBV29-1 with TRBJ2-7; 10 bases align to TRBD1. This clonotype originated in a woman in her 30s with Graves disease. The source was peripheral blood mononuclear cells (PBMCs), collected at new diagnosis, from a patient treated with antithyroid drugs. CDR3: CSVETGGGEGYEQYF. CDR3 DNA sequence: TGCAGCGTTGAGACAGGGGGCGGAGAGGGGTACGAGCAGTACTTC.